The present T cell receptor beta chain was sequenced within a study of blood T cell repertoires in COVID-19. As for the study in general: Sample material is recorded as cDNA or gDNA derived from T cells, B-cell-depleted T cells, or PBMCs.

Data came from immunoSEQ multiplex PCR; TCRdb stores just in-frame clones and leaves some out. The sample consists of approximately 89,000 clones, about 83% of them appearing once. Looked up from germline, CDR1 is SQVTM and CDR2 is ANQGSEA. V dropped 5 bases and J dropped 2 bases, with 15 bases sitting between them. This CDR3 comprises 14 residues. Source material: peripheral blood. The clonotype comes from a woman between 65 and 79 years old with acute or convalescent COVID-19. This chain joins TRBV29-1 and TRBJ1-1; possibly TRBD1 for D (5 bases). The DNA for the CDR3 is TGCAGCGTTAATAGGGGCGCGCGCAACACTGAAGCTTTCTTT. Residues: CSVNRGARNTEAFF.